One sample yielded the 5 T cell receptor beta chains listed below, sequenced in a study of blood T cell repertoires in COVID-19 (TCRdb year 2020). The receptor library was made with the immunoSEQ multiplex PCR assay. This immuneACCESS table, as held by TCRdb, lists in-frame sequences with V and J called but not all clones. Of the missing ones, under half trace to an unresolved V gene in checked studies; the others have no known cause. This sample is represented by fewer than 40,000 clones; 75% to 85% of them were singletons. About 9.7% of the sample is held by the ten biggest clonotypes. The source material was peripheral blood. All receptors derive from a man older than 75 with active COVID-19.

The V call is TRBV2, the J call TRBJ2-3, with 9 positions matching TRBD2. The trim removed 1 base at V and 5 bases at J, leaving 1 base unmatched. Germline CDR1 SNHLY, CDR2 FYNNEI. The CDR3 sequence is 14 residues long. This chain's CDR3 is CASSEGRGGDTQYF. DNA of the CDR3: TGTGCCAGCAGTGAAGGGCGGGGGGGAGATACGCAGTATTTT.

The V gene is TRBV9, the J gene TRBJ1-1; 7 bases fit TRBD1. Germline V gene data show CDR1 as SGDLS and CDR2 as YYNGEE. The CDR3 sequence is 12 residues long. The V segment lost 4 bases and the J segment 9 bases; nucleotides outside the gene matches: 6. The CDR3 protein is CASSTRQGKAFF. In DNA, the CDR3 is TGTGCCAGCAGCACCCGACAGGGTAAAGCTTTCTTT.

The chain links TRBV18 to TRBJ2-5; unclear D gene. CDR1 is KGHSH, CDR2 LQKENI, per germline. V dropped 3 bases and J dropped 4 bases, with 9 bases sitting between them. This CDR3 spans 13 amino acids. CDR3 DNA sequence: TGTGCCAGCTCACCTAACCGAGGAGAGACCCAGTACTTC. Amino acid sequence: CASSPNRGETQYF.

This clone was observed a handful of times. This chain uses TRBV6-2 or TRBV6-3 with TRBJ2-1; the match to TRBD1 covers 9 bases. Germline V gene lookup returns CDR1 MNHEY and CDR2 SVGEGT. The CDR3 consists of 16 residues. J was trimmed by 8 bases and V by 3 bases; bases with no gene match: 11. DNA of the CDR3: TGTGCCAGCAGTTATCCCGGGACAGGGCGGCCCTATGAGCAGTTCTTC. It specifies CASSYPGTGRPYEQFF.

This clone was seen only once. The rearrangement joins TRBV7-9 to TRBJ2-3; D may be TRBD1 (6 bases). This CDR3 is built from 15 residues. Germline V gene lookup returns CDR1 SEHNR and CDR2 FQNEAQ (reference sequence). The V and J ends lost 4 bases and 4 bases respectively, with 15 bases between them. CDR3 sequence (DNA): TGTGCCAGCAGCTCAGGGGATGGGTTTCCAGATACGCAGTATTTT. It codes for CASSSGDGFPDTQYF.